One sample yielded the 10 T cell receptor beta chains listed below, sequenced in a study of cytotoxic CD8 clonotypes in ibrutinib-treated CLL. TCRdb's table, derived via immunoSEQ multiplex PCR, lists solely in-frame clones and lacks some. The data show around 310,000 clones, around four fifths seen once. Here the sequenced sample was PBMCs, taken before ibrutinib treatment. These receptors were collected from a human donor with chronic lymphocytic leukemia.

In its sample, this clone was seen a few times. This sequence joins TRBV11-2 and TRBJ2-7, with a tentative D call TRBD2 (5 bases). This CDR3 region has 15 residues. Germline-derived CDR1 and CDR2 are SGHAT and FQNNGV. The V and J ends lost 3 bases and 2 bases respectively, with 14 bases between them. The CDR3 sequence is CASSLGLAVAYEQYF. In DNA, the CDR3 is TGTGCCAGCAGCTTGGGCCTAGCTGTAGCCTACGAGCAGTACTTC.

The genes are TRBV7-8 and TRBJ2-7, with TRBD2 matching 7 bases. Germline CDR1 and CDR2: SGHVS and FQNEAQ. With V trimmed by 0 bases and J by 0 bases, 11 bases remained unmatched. This CDR3 is 18 amino acids long. The CDR3 DNA sequence: TGTGCCAGCAGCTTAGCGCGGGGCACGGGAGGCAGCTCCTACGAGCAGTACTTC. It codes for CASSLARGTGGSSYEQYF.

This clone occurred once. Relative to the germline gene, one junction end is altered; a read error may explain this. The rearrangement joins TRBV4-3 to TRBJ2-7; D not resolved. The CDR3 length is 17 residues. Germline lookup yields CDR1 LGHNA and CDR2 YSLEER. Here the CDR3 DNA reads TGCGCCAGCAGCCAAGATTCGACGGGTTTCGGTTCCTACGGGCAGTACTTC. Translating it yields CASSQDSTGFGSYGQYF.

The V call is TRBV4-3, the J call TRBJ2-7; TRBD1 is a possible D gene (6 bases). Germline V CDR1 and CDR2: LGHNA, YSLEER. The CDR3 consists of 16 residues. V lost 5 bases, J lost 1 base, and 18 bases lay in between. CDR3 bases: TGCGCCAGCAGCTCCCAACCCGGGACAATGTCCTACGAGCAGTACTTC. It yields the protein CASSSQPGTMSYEQYF.

The chain couples TRBV27 to TRBJ2-3; 12 bases are a match to TRBD2. The CDR3 covers 16 residues. Unmatched junction bases numbered 5, after V lost 6 bases and J lost 1 base. Looked up from germline, CDR1 is MNHEY and CDR2 is SMNVEV (reference sequence). CDR3 nucleotides: TGTGCCAGCAGAGGACTAGCGGGATCTCGCACAGATACGCAGTATTTT. Its protein product is CASRGLAGSRTDTQYF.

V is TRBV9 and J is TRBJ2-3, with 8 bases identical to TRBD1. This CDR3 has 14 amino acids. The V segment lost 3 bases and the J segment 6 bases; nucleotides outside the gene matches: 6. Germline V gene lookup returns CDR1 SGDLS and CDR2 YYNGEE. The CDR3 DNA reads TGTGCCAGCAGCGGGACAGGGATAAGGGATACGCAGTATTTT. This sequence encodes CASSGTGIRDTQYF. Full variable domain (rest looked up from reference TRBV9 and TRBJ2-3): DSGVTQTPKHLITATGQRVTLRCSPRSGDLSVYWYQQSLDQGLQFLIQYYNGEERAKGNILERFSAQQFPDLHSELNLSSLELGDSALYFCASSGTGIRDTQYFGPGTRLTVL.

The chain joins TRBV9 to TRBJ2-3, with D maybe TRBD2 (5 bases). There are 18 residues in the CDR3. V was shortened by 2 bases and J by 6 bases, with 25 bases between the two germline ends. The germline CDR1 and CDR2 sequences are SGDLS and YYNGEE. The CDR3 loop is CASSVRAARLGGMDTQYF. CDR3 nucleotide sequence: TGTGCCAGCAGCGTGAGAGCGGCCCGACTGGGTGGGATGGATACGCAGTATTTT.

This chain links TRBV29-1 with TRBJ1-2; no firm D call. From germline, CDR1 is SQVTM and CDR2 ANQGSEA. The length of the CDR3 is 11 residues. V lost 2 bases and J lost 7, with 8 bases in between. CDR3 sequence: CSVELDGGYTF. CDR3 coding DNA: TGCAGCGTTGAACTAGACGGTGGCTACACCTTC.

Of note for this clone: Other DNA sequences in this specimen translate into the identical CDR3. The chain has TRBV7-3 and TRBJ2-7, with a possible D match to TRBD1 (5 bases). The V gene lost 5 bases and the J gene lost 0 bases, with 8 bases spanning the gap. The germline V gene has CDR1 SGHTA and CDR2 FQGTGA. The length of the CDR3 is 13 residues. CDR3 bases: TGTGCCAGCAGCCCACAGGACTCCTACGAGCAGTACTTC. Its protein is CASSPQDSYEQYF.

The chain uses TRBV29-1 and TRBJ1-2, with D unclear. The CDR3 extends over 12 amino acids. Germline V gene lookup returns CDR1 SQVTM and CDR2 ANQGSEA. V lost 4 bases, J lost 5 bases, and 11 bases lay in between. The CDR3 DNA reads as TGCAGCGTTGTCTCCGGATCGTATGGCTACACCTTC. Residues: CSVVSGSYGYTF.